The 29 T cell receptor beta chains below all came from one sample that was sequenced in a study of cytomegalovirus exposure and HLA in healthy donors. It was with 60 Vbeta and 13 Jbeta primers that the PCR ran. Only in-frame clones appear in the TCRdb table, and some are missing; sequencing was by immunoSEQ multiplex PCR. The sample holds around 120,000 clones, around 70% seen once. Sequences were obtained from PBMCs. These receptors were obtained from a woman aged 60 to 75 in good health and CMV-seropositive.

This clone was picked up a small number of times. The rearrangement links TRBV19 to TRBJ1-5, with D possibly TRBD1 on 6 matching bases. Germline CDR1 LNHDA, CDR2 SQIVND (reference sequence). The length of the CDR3 is 15 residues. Trimming left V 0 bases short and J 5 bases short, with 11 bases between. The CDR3 loop reads CASSIDLWGHQPQHF. The CDR3 nucleotides are TGTGCCAGTAGTATAGATCTCTGGGGGCATCAGCCCCAGCATTTT. Filled out from reference TRBV19 and TRBJ1-5, the complete variable domain reads DGGITQSPKYLFRKEGQNVTLSCEQNLNHDAMYWYRQDPGQGLRLIYYSQIVNDFQKGDIAEGYSVSREKKESFPLTVTSAQKNPTAFYLCASSIDLWGHQPQHFGDGTRLSIL.

This clone was recorded a few times. The chain combines TRBV7-9 with TRBJ2-1; D is unresolved. Germline values: CDR1 SEHNR, CDR2 FQNEAQ (reference sequence). This CDR3 region has 13 residues. Trimming removed 6 bases at V and 4 bases at J, with 10 bases between. Written as DNA, the CDR3 is TGTGCCAGCAGTTTCGACACTTACAATGAGCAGTTCTTC. This sequence encodes CASSFDTYNEQFF.

The J gene is TRBJ2-5, the V gene TRBV5-1; 7 bases match TRBD1. The V gene's germline CDR1 is SGHRS and CDR2 YFSETQ. The CDR3 has 13 amino acids. Losses at the gene ends were 6 bases for V and 5 bases for J; bases not matched to a gene: 7. The CDR3 sequence is CASNPTGMETQYF. The CDR3 nucleotides are TGCGCCAGCAACCCGACAGGGATGGAGACCCAGTACTTC.

The chain employs TRBV2 and TRBJ1-4; no clear D. V lost 9 bases and J lost 5, with 10 bases in between. CDR3 length equals 12 residues. Germline CDR1 and CDR2: SNHLY and FYNNEI. CDR3: CARRALNEKLFF. The CDR3 DNA follows: TGTGCCAGACGAGCACTGAATGAAAAACTGTTTTTT.

The J gene is TRBJ2-7, the V gene TRBV27; 7 nucleotides line up with TRBD1. Germline V gene data show CDR1 as MNHEY and CDR2 as SMNVEV (reference sequence). The CDR3 spans 14 residues. V gave up 7 bases and J gave up 5 bases; unmatched junction bases: 11. This CDR3 is CASMPDDRVDEQYF. DNA for the CDR3: TGTGCCAGCATGCCCGATGACAGGGTCGACGAGCAGTACTTC.

The chain joins TRBV7-2 to TRBJ1-2, with 9 bases matching TRBD1. Germline CDR1 SGHTA, CDR2 FQGNSA. J lost 5 bases, V lost 4 bases, and 5 bases had no gene match. This CDR3 contains 14 residues. The CDR3 sequence: CASSSGTGNYGYTF. The CDR3, as DNA: TGTGCCAGCAGCTCGGGGACAGGGAATTATGGCTACACCTTC.

The rearrangement uses TRBV15 and TRBJ1-2; D remains ambiguous. This CDR3 comprises 14 residues. The ends were cut back, 0 bases at V and 4 bases at J, with 9 bases in the middle. Germline CDR1 reads LNHNV; CDR2 reads YYDKDF (reference sequence). The CDR3 nucleotides are TGTGCCACCAGCAGAGACCTTACGGGCTATGGCTACACCTTC. This sequence encodes CATSRDLTGYGYTF.

This clone occurred a few times. This CDR3 reads CASRLGPNEQFF. The CDR3 DNA sequence: TGTGCCAGTAGACTCGGTCCCAATGAGCAGTTCTTC. The chain combines TRBV19 with TRBJ2-1; D is unresolved. V was pared by 6 bases and J by 6 bases, with 9 bases between. This CDR3 spans 12 amino acids. In germline, CDR1 is LNHDA, CDR2 SQIVND (reference sequence).

The rearrangement links TRBV4-2 to TRBJ1-1, with TRBD1 matching over 11 bases. Trimming took 4 bases from V and 6 from J; bases not matched to a gene: 4. Germline V gene sequence: CDR1 LGHNA, CDR2 YNFKEQ. The CDR3 loop spans 14 amino acids. CDR3 amino acids: CASSRGTGGPEAFF. DNA for the CDR3: TGTGCCAGCAGCCGAGGGACAGGGGGTCCTGAAGCTTTCTTT.

Only a few counts were recorded for this clone. V is TRBV11-1 and J is TRBJ2-2; TRBD2 aligns across 9 bases. With 1 base clipped from V and 3 bases from J, the junction kept 9 bases outside the gene matches. Germline CDR1 and CDR2: SGHAT and FQDESV (reference sequence). The CDR3 totals 18 residues. CDR3 protein: CASSLEWLAGTYTGELFF. The CDR3 DNA reads TGTGCCAGCAGCTTAGAGTGGCTAGCGGGGACCTACACCGGGGAGCTGTTTTTT.

The rearrangement uses TRBV19 and TRBJ1-4; D possibly corresponds to TRBD1 (6 bases). Between the trimmed V and J ends, which lost 4 bases and 5 bases, there was a span of 14 bases. This CDR3 contains 15 residues. Germline V lookup: CDR1 LNHDA, CDR2 SQIVND (reference sequence). The CDR3 region is CASSSNRAENEKLFF. Here the CDR3 DNA reads TGTGCCAGTAGTAGTAACAGGGCTGAGAATGAAAAACTGTTTTTT.

The chain couples TRBV21-1 to TRBJ2-7; the table's D call of TRBD1 was not tested on the DNA. TRBV21-1 is listed as a pseudogene. The length of the CDR3 is 14 residues. Here the CDR3 DNA reads TGTGCCAGCAGCAAAGGGGTCAGGGGGTACGAGCAGTACTTC. It codes for CASSKGVRGYEQYF.

J is TRBJ1-1 and V is TRBV10-3; D may be TRBD1 (5 bases). V lost 10 bases and J lost 6, with 15 bases in between. This CDR3 region has 12 residues. The germline gives CDR1 ENHRY, CDR2 SYGVKD. The CDR3 reads CATGSGDAEAFF. Here the CDR3 DNA reads TGTGCCACCGGTTCGGGGGACGCTGAAGCTTTCTTT.

The V call is TRBV14, the J call TRBJ1-2; D perhaps matches TRBD1 (6 bases). V was cut by 3 bases and J by 8 bases, with 16 bases left in between. Germline V lookup: CDR1 SGHDN, CDR2 FVKESK. The CDR3 is made up of 14 amino acids. This CDR3 reads CASSQQVGGRGYTF. CDR3 nucleotides: TGTGCCAGCAGCCAGCAGGTCGGGGGGCGAGGCTACACCTTC.

This clone turned up a few times. V usage is TRBV2 and J usage is TRBJ1-5, with TRBD1 identical over 9 bases. There are 15 residues in the CDR3. V was clipped by 5 bases and J by 6 bases; unmatched bases: 8. The germline V gene has CDR1 SNHLY and CDR2 FYNNEI. The CDR3 loop is CASSQTGGAVQPQHF. The CDR3 DNA reads as TGTGCCAGCAGTCAAACAGGGGGCGCAGTTCAGCCCCAGCATTTT.

The rearrangement uses TRBV6-5 and TRBJ1-1; D is uncertain. V was pared by 8 bases and J by 1 base, with 8 bases between. CDR1 is MNHEY, CDR2 SVGAGI, per germline. There are 12 residues in the CDR3. The CDR3 coding sequence is TGTGCCAGCGGGCGTCCGAACACTGAAGCTTTCTTT. Amino acids: CASGRPNTEAFF.

This clone was counted once. The chain is built from TRBV7-2 and TRBJ1-2; TRBD1 aligns across 7 bases. Germline V CDR1 and CDR2: SGHTA, FQGNSA. The CDR3 runs to 13 residues. V gave up 8 bases and J gave up 5 bases; unmatched junction bases: 8. CDR3 residues: CASATGTAYGYTF. In DNA, the CDR3 is TGTGCCAGCGCTACCGGGACAGCGTATGGCTACACCTTC.

This clone appeared once. The chain combines TRBV14 with TRBJ2-5; maybe TRBD1 (6 bases). The germline V gene has CDR1 SGHDN and CDR2 FVKESK. V was cut by 1 base and J by 5 bases, with 11 bases left in between. The length of the CDR3 is 14 residues. CDR3 sequence: CASSQGQGMETQYF. In nucleotides, the CDR3 is TGTGCCAGCAGCCAAGGCCAGGGGATGGAGACCCAGTACTTC.

This chain links TRBV7-9 with TRBJ2-2; 8 bases agree with TRBD1. Germline CDR1 reads SEHNR; CDR2 reads FQNEAQ (reference sequence). V was clipped by 6 bases and J by 2 bases; unmatched bases: 2. This CDR3 has 14 residues. Here the CDR3 reads CASRDRENTGELFF. CDR3 DNA: TGTGCCAGCAGGGACAGGGAAAACACCGGGGAGCTGTTTTTT. Filled out from reference TRBV7-9 and TRBJ2-2, the complete variable domain reads DTGVSQNPRHKITKRGQNVTFRCDPISEHNRLYWYRQTLGQGPEFLTYFQNEAQLEKSRLLSDRFSAERPKGSFSTLEIQRTEQGDSAMYLCASRDRENTGELFFGEGSRLTVL.

This chain joins TRBV19 and TRBJ2-7, with 8 nucleotides matching TRBD1. V shed 9 bases and J 5 bases; nucleotides not matched to a gene: 9. This CDR3 is built from 13 residues. CDR1 LNHDA and CDR2 SQIVND come from the germline V gene (reference sequence). The CDR3 protein is CASVRTGTNEQYF. CDR3 coding DNA: TGTGCCAGCGTCCGGACAGGGACGAACGAGCAGTACTTC.

The rearrangement joins TRBV5-4 to TRBJ2-1, with TRBD2 identical over 12 bases. This CDR3 has 16 amino acids. V was clipped by 0 bases and J by 6 bases; unmatched bases: 4. Per the germline V gene, CDR1 is SGHNT and CDR2 is YYREEE (reference sequence). CDR3: CASSLEGLAGSNEQFF. In nucleotides, the CDR3 is TGTGCCAGCAGCTTGGAGGGACTAGCGGGTAGCAATGAGCAGTTCTTC.

The genes are TRBV5-1 and TRBJ2-1, with 8 bases lining up with TRBD1. Germline V gene sequence: CDR1 SGHRS, CDR2 YFSETQ. The V segment lost 4 bases and the J segment 1 base; nucleotides outside the gene matches: 4. This CDR3 is 15 amino acids long. CDR3 amino acids: CASSPGGASYNEQFF. CDR3 nucleotides: TGCGCCAGCAGCCCAGGGGGCGCTTCCTACAATGAGCAGTTCTTC.

This clone was detected a few times. This chain links TRBV7-8 with TRBJ1-1, with TRBD1 matching 9 bases. After removal of 5 bases from V and 5 bases from J, the junction contained 6 bases not matched to a gene. Germline V gene lookup returns CDR1 SGHVS and CDR2 FQNEAQ. This CDR3 is 14 amino acids long. The DNA of the CDR3 is TGTGCCAGCAGCCCCGGACAGGGGAGGACTGAAGCTTTCTTT. It is translated as CASSPGQGRTEAFF.

This rearrangement joins TRBV10-2 to TRBJ1-1; D is possibly TRBD1 (5 bases). Germline V gives CDR1 WSHSY, CDR2 SAAADI. Trimming removed 11 bases from V and 1 base from J, with 8 bases in between. This CDR3 is 11 amino acids long. CDR3 region: CAVGGNTEAFF. The CDR3 bases are TGCGCCGTCGGGGGGAACACTGAAGCTTTCTTT.

Only a few counts were recorded for this clone. The V call is TRBV6-6, the J call TRBJ1-4; TRBD1 agrees at 11 bases. The CDR3 loop spans 14 amino acids. The germline V gene has CDR1 MNHNY and CDR2 SVGAGI (reference sequence). Losses at the gene ends were 6 bases for V and 6 bases for J; bases not matched to a gene: 3. The chain's CDR3 is CASRRTGGDEKLFF. The CDR3 bases are TGTGCCAGCAGGCGGACAGGGGGCGATGAAAAACTGTTTTTT.

The chain couples TRBV6-1 to TRBJ2-1, with 11 positions matching TRBD2. The ends lost 3 bases at V and 6 bases at J; junction bases unmatched: 4. The CDR3 contains 15 residues. Germline CDR1 MNHNS, CDR2 SASEGT. The CDR3 spells CASSDMTSGANEQFF. The CDR3 nucleotides are TGTGCCAGCAGTGATATGACTAGCGGGGCCAATGAGCAGTTCTTC.

The chain combines TRBV7-9 with TRBJ1-6; D unclear. V was pared by 0 bases and J by 3 bases, with 9 bases between. CDR1 is SEHNR and CDR2 is FQNEAQ in the germline V gene (reference sequence). The CDR3 has 16 amino acids. Here the CDR3 DNA reads TGTGCCAGCAGCTTAGCGCGGAACGGCTATAATTCACCCCTCCACTTT. It yields the protein CASSLARNGYNSPLHF.

The chain couples TRBV5-1 to TRBJ2-2, with D possibly being TRBD1 (5 bases). Per germline, CDR1 SGHRS and CDR2 YFSETQ. CDR3 length: 15 residues. The V end was cut by 4 bases, the J end by 1 base, with 11 bases between. CDR3 in amino acids: CASSRQSVNTGELFF. CDR3 bases: TGCGCCAGCAGCCGACAGTCGGTGAACACCGGGGAGCTGTTTTTT.

The rearrangement links TRBV7-2 to TRBJ1-4; D perhaps matches TRBD1 (5 bases). The germline gives CDR1 SGHTA, CDR2 FQGNSA. V was pared by 6 bases and J by 5 bases, with 16 bases between. The CDR3 runs 15 residues. This CDR3 reads CASRPRQTFNEKLFF. For the CDR3, the DNA is TGTGCCAGCAGGCCAAGACAGACCTTCAATGAAAAACTGTTTTTT.